This entry lists 11 T cell receptor beta chains sequenced from one sample in a study of blood T cell repertoires in COVID-19. The assay was immunoSEQ multiplex PCR, and TCRdb's table has in-frame clones only and misses some. Here the sample spans 200,000 to 250,000 clones, about 82% being singletons. Material: peripheral blood. These receptors came from a man of 80 years or more with acute or convalescent COVID-19.

This clone was observed once. The chain has TRBV5-1 and TRBJ2-3, with 7 bases fitting TRBD2. Germline V lookup: CDR1 SGHRS, CDR2 YFSETQ. This CDR3 region has 15 residues. V was pared by 2 bases and J by 1 base, with 4 bases of the junction left unmatched. CDR3 in amino acids: CASSFSGDRTDTQYF. As DNA, the CDR3 is TGCGCCAGCAGCTTCAGCGGGGACCGCACAGATACGCAGTATTTT.

The J gene is TRBJ2-1, the V gene TRBV27; TRBD2 might be the D (6 bases). In germline, CDR1 is MNHEY, CDR2 SMNVEV (reference sequence). The CDR3 sequence is 12 residues long. Trimming cost V 1 base and J 10 bases, with 8 bases left between them. The CDR3 sequence is CASSLYGREQFF. As DNA, the CDR3 is TGTGCCAGCAGTTTATACGGGAGAGAGCAGTTCTTC.

The V call is TRBV28, the J call TRBJ2-7, with D unresolved. Germline CDR1 and CDR2: MDHEN and SYDVKM. The V end was cut by 2 bases, the J end by 0 bases, with 5 bases between. The CDR3 runs 13 residues. The CDR3 sequence is CASSLPVSYEQYF. The DNA for the CDR3 is TGTGCCAGCAGTTTACCAGTCTCCTACGAGCAGTACTTC.

This chain uses TRBV7-2 with TRBJ1-5, with TRBD1 as a possible D gene (5 bases). The CDR3 consists of 17 residues. Germline CDR1 is SGHTA and CDR2 is FQGNSA. The ends were cut back, 2 bases at V and 3 bases at J, with 17 bases in the middle. The CDR3 is CASSLSGFGANNQPQHF. Here the CDR3 DNA reads TGTGCCAGCAGCTTATCAGGATTTGGGGCCAACAATCAGCCCCAGCATTTT.

V and J are TRBV6-5 and TRBJ1-1, with D tentatively TRBD1 (5 bases). Between the trimmed V and J ends, which lost 6 bases and 5 bases, there was a span of 13 bases. Germline V gives CDR1 MNHEY, CDR2 SVGAGI. This CDR3 spans 13 amino acids. This CDR3 is CASSEAGGTEAFF. The CDR3 bases are TGTGCCAGCAGCGAGGCGGGGGGAACTGAAGCTTTCTTT.

This chain links TRBV10-3 with TRBJ1-1, with TRBD1 matching over 7 bases. The CDR3 totals 15 residues. The germline CDR1 and CDR2 sequences are ENHRY and SYGVKD. J gave up 0 bases and V 7 bases, and 8 bases lay outside the gene matches. CDR3 residues: CAITASTGMNTEAFF. The CDR3 DNA follows: TGTGCCATCACCGCCTCGACAGGGATGAACACTGAAGCTTTCTTT.

CDR3 in amino acids: CASSYGQGTYQPQHF. CDR3 sequence (DNA): TGTGCCAGCAGTTACGGACAGGGGACCTATCAGCCCCAGCATTTT. The rearrangement links TRBV6-5 to TRBJ1-5; the match to TRBD1 covers 9 bases. CDR3 length: 15 residues. CDR1 and CDR2 (germline): MNHEY, SVGAGI. The junction had 4 bases not matched to a gene; V was cut back by 2 bases and J by 5 bases.

This sequence joins TRBV24-1 and TRBJ2-1; 7 positions match TRBD2. This CDR3 is built from 16 residues. Losses at the gene ends were 2 bases for V and 8 bases for J; bases not matched to a gene: 11. Germline CDR1 reads KGHDR; CDR2 reads SFDVKD. This CDR3 reads CATSDSTSPGRDEQFF. CDR3 nucleotide sequence: TGTGCCACCAGTGATTCTACTAGCCCGGGGAGGGATGAGCAGTTCTTC.

The V gene is TRBV10-1, the J gene TRBJ1-2; TRBD1 might be the D (5 bases). With 11 bases removed from V and 4 bases from J, the gap between germline ends came to 11 bases. CDR3 size: 11 residues. CDR1 and CDR2 from the germline V gene are WNHNN and SYGVQD (reference sequence). CDR3 in DNA: TGCGCCGGCGCGGGACGCTATGGCTACACCTTC. Protein product: CAGAGRYGYTF.

The chain recombines TRBV6-1 with TRBJ1-5; possible D gene TRBD1, 5 bases. Trimming pared 1 base from V and 6 bases from J, leaving 16 bases between. Germline CDR1 and CDR2: MNHNS and SASEGT. This CDR3 is 16 amino acids long. Written as DNA, the CDR3 is TGTGCCAGCAGTGAAGTAGGAGGGGCCGGCGGTCAGCCCCAGCATTTT. This encodes CASSEVGGAGGQPQHF.

The chain employs TRBV5-1 and TRBJ2-7, with TRBD1 identical over 8 bases. The CDR3 is 15 residues long. V shed 2 bases and J 2 bases; nucleotides not matched to a gene: 6. Germline-derived CDR1 and CDR2 are SGHRS and YFSETQ. This CDR3 reads CASSFDRGITYEQYF. CDR3 bases: TGCGCCAGCAGCTTCGACAGGGGAATCACCTACGAGCAGTACTTC. The full variable domain, completed using reference TRBV5-1 and TRBJ2-7, is KAGVTQTPRYLIKTRGQQVTLSCSPISGHRSVSWYQQTPGQGLQFLFEYFSETQRNKGNFPGRFSGRQFSNSRSEMNVSTLELGDSALYLCASSFDRGITYEQYFGPGTRLTVT.